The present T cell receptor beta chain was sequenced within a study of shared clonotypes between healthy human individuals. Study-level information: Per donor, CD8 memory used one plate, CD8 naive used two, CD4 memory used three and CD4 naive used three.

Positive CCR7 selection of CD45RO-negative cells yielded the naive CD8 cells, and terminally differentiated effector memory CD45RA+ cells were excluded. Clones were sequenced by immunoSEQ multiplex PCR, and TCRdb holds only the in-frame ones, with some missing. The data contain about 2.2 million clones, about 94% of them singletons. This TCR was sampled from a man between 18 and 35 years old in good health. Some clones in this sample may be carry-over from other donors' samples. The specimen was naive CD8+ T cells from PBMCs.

The CDR3 nucleotides are TGCGCCAGCAGCCGGGAACGCGCAACTAATGAAAAACTGTTTTTT. As protein: CASSRERATNEKLFF. The genes are TRBV4-3 and TRBJ1-4; D is undetermined. V was cut by 4 bases and J by 0 bases, with 9 bases left in between. The length of the CDR3 is 15 residues. CDR1 is LGHNA and CDR2 is YSLEER in the germline V gene.